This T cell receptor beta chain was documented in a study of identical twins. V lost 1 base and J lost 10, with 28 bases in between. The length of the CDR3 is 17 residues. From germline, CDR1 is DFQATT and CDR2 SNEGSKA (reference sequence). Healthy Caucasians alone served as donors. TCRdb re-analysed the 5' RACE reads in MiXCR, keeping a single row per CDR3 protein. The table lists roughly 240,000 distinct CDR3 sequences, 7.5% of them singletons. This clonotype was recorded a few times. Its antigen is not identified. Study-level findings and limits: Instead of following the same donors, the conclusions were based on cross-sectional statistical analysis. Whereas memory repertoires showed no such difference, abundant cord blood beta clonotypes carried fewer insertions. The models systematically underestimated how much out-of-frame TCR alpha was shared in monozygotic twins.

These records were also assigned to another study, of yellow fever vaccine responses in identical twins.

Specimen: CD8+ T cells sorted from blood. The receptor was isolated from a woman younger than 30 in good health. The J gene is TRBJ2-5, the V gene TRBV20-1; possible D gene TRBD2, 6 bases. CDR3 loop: CSARVKRVWRGEGVQYF. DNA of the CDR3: TGCAGTGCTAGAGTGAAAAGAGTCTGGCGGGGAGAAGGGGTCCAGTACTTC.